This TCR beta chain was documented in a study of T cell changes during pregnancy in multiple sclerosis. Libraries were prepared by immunoSEQ multiplex PCR; TCRdb keeps only in-frame clonotypes and omits some of them. The sample consists of under 95,000 clones, 90% to 95% of them appearing once. Per the germline V gene, CDR1 is LGHNA and CDR2 is YSLEER. The CDR3 runs to 15 residues. Trimming removed 1 base from V and 5 bases from J, with 13 bases in between. This material consisted of peripheral blood, taken after pregnancy. The sequence came from a female donor in good health, enrolled as a control in a pregnancy study. This chain connects TRBV4-3 to TRBJ2-3; D ambiguous. The CDR3 region has the DNA TGCGCCAGCAGCCAAGGAGGAATGTGGATAGATACGCAGTATTTT. Its protein is CASSQGGMWIDTQYF.